These 25 T cell receptor beta chains came from one sample sequenced in a study of shared clonotypes between healthy human individuals. Sequencing was performed with immunoSEQ multiplex PCR; in TCRdb, only in-frame clones are kept and a portion is missing. The sample yields 490,000 or so clones, roughly 85% seen once. The sequencing input was PBMCs. All receptors derive from a middle-aged woman in good health. Some clones in this sample may be carry-over from other donors' samples.

The chain couples TRBV7-2 to TRBJ2-7; TRBD2 matches 8 bases. CDR3 length: 13 amino acids. V shed 5 bases and J 6 bases; nucleotides not matched to a gene: 6. The germline V gene encodes CDR1 SGHTA and CDR2 FQGNSA. CDR3 bases: TGTGCCAGCAGCGAGCGGGGGAGGGTCGAGCAGTACTTC. Translating it yields CASSERGRVEQYF.

V usage is TRBV5-4 and J usage is TRBJ1-2; no definite D call. Germline assignment: CDR1 SGHNT and CDR2 YYREEE (reference sequence). V was pared by 4 bases and J by 4 bases, with 17 bases between. The CDR3 length is 15 residues. CDR3 sequence (DNA): TGTGCCAGCAGCCCGGAGATAGACCCGGTCTATGGCTACACCTTC. This encodes CASSPEIDPVYGYTF.

This clone was recorded only once. The rearrangement joins TRBV5-1 to TRBJ1-1, with D hard to call. The CDR3 is 15 residues long. Trimming shortened V by 1 base and J by 3 bases, and 13 bases separated the two germline ends. CDR1 is SGHRS, CDR2 YFSETQ, per germline. Here the CDR3 reads CASSLRVLGDTEAFF. For the CDR3, the DNA is TGCGCCAGCAGCTTGAGAGTTTTAGGTGACACTGAAGCTTTCTTT.

V is TRBV28 and J is TRBJ1-1; D is unresolved. Germline lookup yields CDR1 MDHEN and CDR2 SYDVKM. CDR3 length: 11 residues. Trimming took 5 bases from V and 3 from J, leaving 4 bases between them. The CDR3: CASSGDTEAFF. The CDR3 nucleotides are TGTGCCAGCAGTGGGGACACTGAAGCTTTCTTT.

Only a few counts were recorded for this clone. This chain joins TRBV27 and TRBJ1-5, with 8 bases lining up with TRBD1. Germline loops: CDR1 MNHEY, CDR2 SMNVEV (reference sequence). Trimming at V came to 4 bases and at J to 9 bases, leaving 8 bases not matched to a gene. This CDR3 region has 14 residues. The DNA of the CDR3 is TGTGCCAGCAGTTCAGGGGGCCGGTTTTCGCCCCAGCATTTT. Amino acid sequence: CASSSGGRFSPQHF.

This chain links TRBV4-1 with TRBJ2-1; TRBD2 matches at 7 bases. V was clipped by 4 bases and J by 5 bases; unmatched bases: 5. The germline V gene has CDR1 MGHRA and CDR2 YSYEKL. The CDR3 is 14 amino acids. CDR3 residues: CASSPFAGDNEQFF. The CDR3 region has the DNA TGCGCCAGCAGCCCATTCGCGGGGGACAATGAGCAGTTCTTC.

This clone was counted only a few times. V gene TRBV9 combines with J gene TRBJ2-1; D possibly corresponds to TRBD2 (5 bases). Trimming took off 4 bases at V and 1 base at J, with 9 bases between the two ends. There are 14 residues in the CDR3. Per the germline V gene, CDR1 is SGDLS and CDR2 is YYNGEE. CDR3 bases: TGTGCCAGCAGCCCGACGGGGTCCTACAATGAGCAGTTCTTC. Encoded protein: CASSPTGSYNEQFF.

This clone came up a few times. The chain combines TRBV11-2 with TRBJ2-1, with TRBD2 as a possible D gene (6 bases). The CDR3 covers 15 residues. The V and J ends lost 1 base and 1 base respectively, with 8 bases between them. CDR1 is SGHAT and CDR2 is FQNNGV in the germline V gene. The CDR3 DNA sequence: TGTGCCAGCAGCTTAGCGGGAGAGTCCTACAATGAGCAGTTCTTC. Its translation: CASSLAGESYNEQFF.

The chain joins TRBV7-9 to TRBJ2-1, with 7 bases fitting TRBD2. Trimming cost V 5 bases and J 0 bases; bases outside gene matches: 13. This CDR3 has 18 residues. From germline, CDR1 is SEHNR and CDR2 FQNEAQ (reference sequence). For the CDR3, the DNA is TGTGCCAGCAGCGGCCGGGGGGAAGGGAGGAGCTCCTACAATGAGCAGTTCTTC. The encoded protein is CASSGRGEGRSSYNEQFF. Using reference TRBV7-9 and TRBJ2-1 for the parts outside the CDR3, the full variable domain is DTGVSQNPRHKITKRGQNVTFRCDPISEHNRLYWYRQTLGQGPEFLTYFQNEAQLEKSRLLSDRFSAERPKGSFSTLEIQRTEQGDSAMYLCASSGRGEGRSSYNEQFFGPGTRLTVL.

In nucleotides, the CDR3 is TGTGCCAGCAGGCCCGGGACAGGGGCTGAAGCTTTCTTT. Translating gives CASRPGTGAEAFF. The chain employs TRBV6-5 and TRBJ1-1; 10 bases match TRBD1. The CDR3 runs to 13 residues. Germline loops: CDR1 MNHEY, CDR2 SVGAGI. The trim removed 6 bases at V and 6 bases at J, leaving 4 bases unmatched.

This chain uses TRBV2 with TRBJ2-3; 9 positions agree with TRBD1. This CDR3 has 17 amino acids. Losses at the gene ends were 6 bases for V and 3 bases for J; bases not matched to a gene: 13. CDR1 is SNHLY and CDR2 is FYNNEI in the germline V gene. CDR3: CASRPRDRVSGTDTQYF. CDR3 DNA: TGTGCCAGCAGGCCACGGGACAGGGTTTCTGGTACAGATACGCAGTATTTT.

The V call is TRBV5-8, the J call TRBJ1-4; D is perhaps TRBD1 (5 bases). V shed 0 bases and J shed 4 bases, with 10 bases lying between them. The CDR3 is 15 amino acids. Germline CDR1 reads SGHTS; CDR2 reads YDEGEE. CDR3 nucleotides: TGTGCCAGCAGCTTGGGGTTGGGGGATAATGAAAAACTGTTTTTT. Residues: CASSLGLGDNEKLFF.

V usage is TRBV6-6 and J usage is TRBJ1-2; D is unresolved. Trimming left V 2 bases short and J 8 bases short, with 9 bases between. Germline CDR1 is MNHNY and CDR2 is SVGAGI (reference sequence). The CDR3 covers 12 residues. The CDR3 coding sequence is TGTGCCAGCAGTTACCCCGACGGGGGCTACACCTTC. It translates to CASSYPDGGYTF.

The chain links TRBV5-1 to TRBJ2-5, with no clear D. Trimming removed 2 bases at V and 5 bases at J, with 13 bases between. Germline lookup yields CDR1 SGHRS and CDR2 YFSETQ. CDR3 length: 14 residues. The CDR3 DNA reads as TGCGCCAGCAGCTTCCAAACCCCACCGGAGACCCAGTACTTC. As protein: CASSFQTPPETQYF.

The chain combines TRBV6-1 with TRBJ2-2; D uncertain. Germline-derived CDR1 and CDR2 are MNHNS and SASEGT. The CDR3 totals 11 residues. Deletions cut 11 bases from V and 7 bases from J, with 11 bases between. The CDR3 loop is CAAKSYGELFF. The DNA of the CDR3 is TGTGCCGCTAAGAGCTACGGGGAGCTGTTTTTT.

This clone was detected once. The CDR3 DNA is TGCGCCAGCAGCCCGGGACAGGCTACCGGGGAGCTGTTTTTT. The encoded protein is CASSPGQATGELFF. The V gene is TRBV5-1, the J gene TRBJ2-2; 8 positions match TRBD1. J gave up 5 bases and V 4 bases, and 4 bases lay outside the gene matches. Germline lookup yields CDR1 SGHRS and CDR2 YFSETQ. CDR3 length equals 14 residues.

The chain joins TRBV11-2 to TRBJ2-1; 8 positions match TRBD1. CDR1 is SGHAT, CDR2 FQNNGV, per germline. J was trimmed by 4 bases and V by 0 bases; bases with no gene match: 8. This CDR3 contains 17 residues. As DNA, the CDR3 is TGTGCCAGCAGCTTAGATAGGGGGACAGGACTTTACAATGAGCAGTTCTTC. Translating it yields CASSLDRGTGLYNEQFF.

This clone was seen at least ten times. The sample holds other DNA sequences that translate to the same CDR3. This rearrangement joins TRBV9 to TRBJ2-1; 9 bases align to TRBD2. Germline V gives CDR1 SGDLS, CDR2 YYNGEE. V shed 0 bases and J 1 base; nucleotides not matched to a gene: 11. This CDR3 spans 19 amino acids. As DNA, the CDR3 is TGTGCCAGCAGCGTAGGCTGGGGGGCTAGCGGGAAATCCTACAATGAGCAGTTCTTC. Encoded protein: CASSVGWGASGKSYNEQFF.

J is TRBJ2-3 and V is TRBV7-9, with TRBD2 identical over 10 bases. With 0 bases clipped from V and 1 base from J, the junction kept 10 bases outside the gene matches. The CDR3 is 19 residues long. Looked up from germline, CDR1 is SEHNR and CDR2 is FQNEAQ (reference sequence). This CDR3 is CASSLAGRSGRAGTDTQYF. For the CDR3, the DNA is TGTGCCAGCAGCTTAGCAGGTCGGAGCGGGAGGGCCGGCACAGATACGCAGTATTTT.

This clone was observed once. V gene TRBV5-4 combines with J gene TRBJ2-3; tentative D call: TRBD2 (6 bases). Germline V gene sequence: CDR1 SGHNT, CDR2 YYREEE (reference sequence). Trimming took off 0 bases at V and 1 base at J, with 9 bases between the two ends. This CDR3 comprises 15 residues. The CDR3 spells CASSLAERGTDTQYF. The CDR3 DNA sequence: TGTGCCAGCAGCTTGGCCGAGCGGGGCACAGATACGCAGTATTTT.

This chain links TRBV7-2 with TRBJ2-5; 14 bases map to TRBD2. CDR3 length equals 18 residues. V lost 4 bases and J lost 6; bases outside the gene matches: 13. Germline CDR1 SGHTA, CDR2 FQGNSA. The CDR3 sequence is CASSSEGLAGDFGKTQYF. CDR3 in DNA: TGTGCCAGCAGCTCTGAGGGACTAGCGGGAGACTTTGGAAAGACCCAGTACTTC.

The chain carries TRBV18 and TRBJ1-5; perhaps TRBD1 as D (5 bases). The CDR3 is made up of 15 amino acids. Germline assignment: CDR1 KGHSH and CDR2 LQKENI. V was trimmed by 5 bases and J by 5 bases, leaving 16 bases between them. The CDR3 region has the DNA TGTGCCAGCTCAGCAGGGACGGGACGAGATCAGCCCCAGCATTTT. Its protein product is CASSAGTGRDQPQHF.

J is TRBJ1-5 and V is TRBV30; 9 bases are a match to TRBD1. Germline values: CDR1 GTSNPN, CDR2 SVGIG (reference sequence). The CDR3 extends over 16 amino acids. J gave up 1 base and V 1 base, and 5 bases lay outside the gene matches. CDR3 sequence: CAWSAGTGLSNQPQHF. The DNA of the CDR3 is TGTGCCTGGAGTGCAGGGACAGGGTTAAGCAATCAGCCCCAGCATTTT.

Ten or more counts support this clone. The chain couples TRBV29-1 to TRBJ1-1; D is perhaps TRBD1 (6 bases). CDR3 length: 12 residues. Germline lookup yields CDR1 SQVTM and CDR2 ANQGSEA. Trimming pared 2 bases from V and 8 bases from J, leaving 12 bases between. The CDR3 loop reads CSVELPGAEAFF. The DNA for the CDR3 is TGCAGCGTTGAACTACCAGGGGCGGAAGCTTTCTTT.

The J gene is TRBJ1-5, the V gene TRBV7-8; weak D call: TRBD1 (6 bases). With 2 bases removed from V and 1 base from J, the gap between germline ends came to 12 bases. Germline lookup yields CDR1 SGHVS and CDR2 FQNEAQ. The CDR3 is 16 residues long. CDR3 nucleotides: TGTGCCAGCAGCTTACAGGGGAGAGGGAGCAATCAGCCCCAGCATTTT. The encoded protein is CASSLQGRGSNQPQHF.